This T cell receptor (beta chain) was captured by sequencing in a study of blood T cell repertoires in COVID-19. Study processing details: Estimation of nucleated cell counts was performed using reference gene primer amplification. The method was immunoSEQ multiplex PCR; TCRdb's version includes in-frame clones alone and lacks a portion of them. D and trimming were read from the DNA, whereas the V and J calls and clone size are those reported in that table. This table has a few hundred thousand clones, around 90% appearing once. Trimming pared 7 bases from V and 6 bases from J, leaving 18 bases between. The CDR3 is made up of 14 amino acids. Germline V CDR1 and CDR2: MGHRA, YSYEKL.

The sequence came from a woman aged 60-70 years in a cohort exposed to, infected with or recovered from COVID-19 (not recorded which). The V and J genes are TRBV4-1 and TRBJ1-1, with D possibly TRBD1 on 6 matching bases. The sample taken for sequencing was PBMCs or T cells enriched from blood (not recorded which). Here the CDR3 DNA reads TGCGCCAGCACCGCGGCGTGGGGGCTGGCTGAAGCTTTCTTT. This codes for CASTAAWGLAEAFF.